The 2 T cell receptor beta chains reported below all come from one sample, sequenced in a study of blood T cell repertoires in COVID-19 (dated by TCRdb to 2019 to 2021). Libraries were prepared through the immunoSEQ multiplex PCR assay. TCRdb mirrors the immuneACCESS table, restricted to in-frame sequences. Some clones are absent from its copies; in checked studies, under half trace to an unresolved V gene, and the reason for the others is unknown. Across this sample there are hundreds of thousands of clones, with approximately 84% seen only once. The ten largest clones represent under 2% of the sample. Sequencing input: peripheral blood. The receptors were gathered from a woman of 80 years or more with acute or convalescent COVID-19.

This sequence joins TRBV3-1 (or the pseudogene TRBV3-2) and TRBJ2-3; D is possibly TRBD1 (6 bases). This CDR3 has 17 amino acids. The V gene's germline CDR1 is LGHDT and CDR2 YNNKEL (reference sequence). V was trimmed by 0 bases and J by 1 base, leaving 14 bases between them. CDR3 nucleotide sequence: TGTGCCAGCAGCCAAGATAAACCAGGGGCCTGCACAGATACGCAGTATTTT. Translating it yields CASSQDKPGACTDTQYF.

V and J are TRBV6-5 and TRBJ1-2, with D unclear. V was pared by 2 bases and J by 4 bases, with 8 bases between. This CDR3 is 13 amino acids long. Germline V gene lookup returns CDR1 MNHEY and CDR2 SVGAGI. CDR3 region: CASSYMRGYGYTF. CDR3 bases: TGTGCCAGCAGTTACATGCGGGGCTATGGCTACACCTTC.